The rows below give T cell receptor beta chains drawn from one sample of a study of blood T cells in healthy people across ages. TCRdb itself ran the 5' RACE reads through MiXCR, one entry per CDR3 protein. The table records roughly 900,000 distinct CDR3 sequences, about 48% of them present only once. The specimen was blood. The receptors were gathered from a man aged 25 to 45 in good health. The CDR3 runs from the conserved cysteine through the conserved F or W. The D gene is left open where the match is weak. Not every row has a clone size; where given, it reads once, few, many or a size class.

d_call j_call v_call cdr3_length clone_size cdr3_nt cdr3_aa
. TRBJ1-2 TRBV6-6 13 . TGTGCCAGCAGACTCACAGCGCCCCATGGCTACACCTTC CASRLTAPHGYTF
TRBD1 TRBJ2-7 TRBV6-2/TRBV6-3 15 . TGTGCCAGCAGCGGACAGGGGGCCAACTCCTACGAGCAGTACTTC CASSGQGANSYEQYF
TRBD2 TRBJ2-1 TRBV12-3/TRBV12-4 15 . TGTGCCAGCAGAAGAGGACTAGCGGCCTCGAATGAGCAGTTCTTC CASRRGLAASNEQFF
. TRBJ2-7 TRBV7-2 14 once TGTGCCAGCAACTTAGACGGCGGTTCCTACGAGCAGTACTTC CASNLDGGSYEQYF
. TRBJ1-2 TRBV4-3 15 many TGCGCCAGCAGCCAGCGACCAGGGCTTGGGGATGGCTACACCTTC CASSQRPGLGDGYTF
TRBD1 TRBJ1-1 TRBV4-1 15 . TGCGCCAGCAGCCAAAACAGGGGGCCAGACACTGAAGCTTTCTTT CASSQNRGPDTEAFF
. TRBJ2-7 TRBV4-1 15 many TGCGCCAGCAGCCAAGACGCAGCGGGCCTCTACGAGCAGTACTTC CASSQDAAGLYEQYF
. TRBJ1-6 TRBV4-1 16 few TGCGCCAGCAGCCAAGATGGCGGACCAGGGGAATCACCCCTCCACTTT CASSQDGGPGESPLHF
TRBD2 TRBJ2-1 TRBV4-1 15 . TGCGCCAGCAGCTCACGACTAGCCCCCCACAATGAGCAGTTCTTC CASSSRLAPHNEQFF
. TRBJ2-3 TRBV7-2 12 . TGTGCCAGCAGCTCCCGTGGGGGTACGCAGTATTTT CASSSRGGTQYF
TRBD1 TRBJ1-6 TRBV4-2 14 few TGTGCCAGCAGCCAACCAGGGGGCTATTCACCCCTCCACTTT CASSQPGGYSPLHF
. TRBJ2-1 TRBV27 14 once TGTGCCAGCAGTTTGGTCAGGGCCCACAATGAGCAGTTCTTC CASSLVRAHNEQFF
. TRBJ1-3 TRBV7-2 14 . TGTGCCAGCAGCCGACGGGGCTCTGGAAACACCATATATTTT CASSRRGSGNTIYF
. TRBJ2-7 TRBV7-9 14 . TGTGCCAGCAGCTCACAGGGTCTCAAGGGCGAGCAGTACTTC CASSSQGLKGEQYF
TRBD1 TRBJ2-5 TRBV15 18 . TGTGCCACCAGCAGGACGCGATTTCAGGACAGGGGGCAAGAGACCCAGTACTTC CATSRTRFQDRGQETQYF
. TRBJ2-3 TRBV5-1 14 many TGCGCCAGCAGCGTTGGCGGGGACACAGATACGCAGTATTTT CASSVGGDTDTQYF
. TRBJ2-7 TRBV6-1 14 . TGTGCCAGCAGTGAGGGAAGGTTGTCCTACGAGCAGTACTTC CASSEGRLSYEQYF
. TRBJ2-1 TRBV9 17 . TGTGCCAGCAGCGTAATACCGGCGGGGGCTTCGTACAATGAGCAGTTCTTC CASSVIPAGASYNEQFF
. TRBJ2-4 TRBV6-5 13 few TGTGCCAGCAGCCACGACGTCAAAAACATTCAGTACTTC CASSHDVKNIQYF
. TRBJ2-3 TRBV5-1 17 . TGCGCCAGCAGCTTGTTCGGCAGGGGCTCTAGCACAGATACGCAGTATTTT CASSLFGRGSSTDTQYF
TRBD2 TRBJ2-1 TRBV11-1 15 few TGTGCCAGCAGCTTCGGTGCGGGGGGGCTCCCTGAGCAGTTCTTC CASSFGAGGLPEQFF
TRBD1 TRBJ1-2 TRBV10-3 12 . TGTGCCATCAGCGGGACAGGCTGGAGCTACACCTTC CAISGTGWSYTF
TRBD1 TRBJ1-1 TRBV20-1 13 . TGCAGTGCTAAAAGCGACAGGGCCACTGAAGCTTTCTTT CSAKSDRATEAFF
TRBD1 TRBJ1-5 TRBV25-1 14 . TGTGCCAGCAGTGCAACAGGGGGGACTCAGCCCCAGCATTTT CASSATGGTQPQHF
. TRBJ2-1 TRBV6-6 11 . TGTGCCAGCAACAAAGGACTCAGGCAGTTCTTC CASNKGLRQFF
TRBD1 TRBJ1-1 TRBV7-2 15 . TGTGCCAGCAGCTTAGAAGGAGGGGGCATGACTGAAGCTTTCTTT CASSLEGGGMTEAFF
TRBD2 TRBJ2-3 TRBV4-3 17 . TGCGCCAGCAGCCAGGGAACCGGGACTAGTGGGAGGAATACGCAGTATTTT CASSQGTGTSGRNTQYF
. TRBJ2-1 TRBV6-1 18 . TGTGCCAGCAGTGAACGGAGCCCAGGAGGCTATATCTGGAATGAGCAGTTCTTC CASSERSPGGYIWNEQFF
. TRBJ2-3 TRBV9 14 few TGTGCCAGCAGCGTAGAAGGGGTATCAGATACGCAGTATTTT CASSVEGVSDTQYF